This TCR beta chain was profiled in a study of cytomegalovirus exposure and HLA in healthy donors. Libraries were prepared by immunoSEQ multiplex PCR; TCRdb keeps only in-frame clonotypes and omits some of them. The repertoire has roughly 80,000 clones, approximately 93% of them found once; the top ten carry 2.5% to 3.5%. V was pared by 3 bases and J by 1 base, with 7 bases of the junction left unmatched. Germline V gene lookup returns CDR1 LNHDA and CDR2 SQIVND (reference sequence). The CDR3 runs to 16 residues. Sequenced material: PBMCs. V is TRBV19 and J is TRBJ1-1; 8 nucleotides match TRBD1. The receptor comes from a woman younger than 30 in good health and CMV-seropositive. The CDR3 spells CASSIVAGTGNTEAFF. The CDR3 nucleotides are TGTGCCAGTAGTATCGTGGCCGGGACAGGGAACACTGAAGCTTTCTTT.